This T cell receptor beta chain appears in the sequencing data of a study of response to subunit inactivated influenza vaccine. TCRdb called the RT-PCR reads again in MiXCR, with one record for every CDR3 protein. The sample gives about 170,000 distinct CDR3 sequences, about 12% of which show up once; approximately 30% is in the top ten. Between the trimmed V and J ends, which lost 6 bases and 5 bases, there was a span of 13 bases. The CDR3 length is 13 residues. Per the germline V gene, CDR1 is MNHEY and CDR2 is SMNVEV (reference sequence). These sequences were also reported in another study, on T cells expressing NK-cell markers. That study reports: Synthesis of TCR beta cDNA relied on 5'RACE template switching carrying UMIs. Sorted CD3+CD56+NKG2C+, CD3+CD56+NKG2C- and CD3+CD56-NKG2C+ T-cell subsets were beta-chain profiled. Seven HCMV-seropositive donors and one seronegative donor made up the eight sequenced donors. With an anti-gamma-delta TCR antibody, sorting in several experiments was kept to alpha-beta TCR T cells.

The TCR sequence derives from a man between 50 and 59 years old who received an inactivated influenza vaccine. V is TRBV27 and J is TRBJ2-5, with D uncertain. Here the sequenced sample was CD8+ T cells sorted from PBMCs, taken 12 days after vaccination. CDR3 bases: TGTGCCAGCAGACCACCCTCGGGCGAGACCCAGTACTTC. It encodes CASRPPSGETQYF.